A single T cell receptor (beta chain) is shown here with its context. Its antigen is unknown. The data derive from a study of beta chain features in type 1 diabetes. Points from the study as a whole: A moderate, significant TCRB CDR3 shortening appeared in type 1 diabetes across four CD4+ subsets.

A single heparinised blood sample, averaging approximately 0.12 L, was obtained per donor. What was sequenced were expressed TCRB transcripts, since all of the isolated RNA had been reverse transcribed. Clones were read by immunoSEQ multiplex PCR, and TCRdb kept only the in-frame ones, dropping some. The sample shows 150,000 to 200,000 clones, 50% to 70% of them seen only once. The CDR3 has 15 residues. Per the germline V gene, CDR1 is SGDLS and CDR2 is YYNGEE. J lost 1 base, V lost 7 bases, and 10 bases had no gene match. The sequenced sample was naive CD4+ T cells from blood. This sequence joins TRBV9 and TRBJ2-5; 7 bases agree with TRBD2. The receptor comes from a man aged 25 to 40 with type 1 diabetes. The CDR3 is CASGMGAGFQETQYF. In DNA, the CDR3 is TGTGCCAGCGGCATGGGAGCGGGGTTCCAAGAGACCCAGTACTTC.